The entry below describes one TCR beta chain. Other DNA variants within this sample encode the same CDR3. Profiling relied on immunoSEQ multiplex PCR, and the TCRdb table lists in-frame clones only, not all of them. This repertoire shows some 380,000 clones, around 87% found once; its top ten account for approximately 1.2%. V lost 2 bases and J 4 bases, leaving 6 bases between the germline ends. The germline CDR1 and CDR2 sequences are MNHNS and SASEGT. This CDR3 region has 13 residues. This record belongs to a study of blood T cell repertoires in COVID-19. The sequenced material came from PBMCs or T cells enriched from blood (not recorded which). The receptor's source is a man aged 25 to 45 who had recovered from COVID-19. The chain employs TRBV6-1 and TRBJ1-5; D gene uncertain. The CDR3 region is CASSEPGNQPQHF. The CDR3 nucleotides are TGTGCCAGCAGTGAACCGGGGAATCAGCCCCAGCATTTT.